This entry concerns a single TCR beta chain. Its cognate antigen has yet to be identified. Qualities for individual bases were not recorded, and no much larger clone is one base off. For sequencing of the TCRbeta CDR3 region, genomic DNA was extracted from the sorted cells. The immunoSEQ Assay was used for sequencing of TCRbeta CDR3 regions. TCRdb took over this immuneACCESS table, retaining in-frame rearrangements with V and J assigned. Such tables are incomplete; in checked studies, under half of the missing clones stem from an unresolved V gene, and the remainder is unexplained. Counted in this sample were tens of thousands of clones; roughly 80% of them appeared once. In total, the top ten clones hold approximately 7.5% of the sample. The trial excluded patients who had a history of autoimmune disease or who were on systemic immunosuppression. Peripheral blood for TCR sequencing was collected from all dose cohorts at baseline, on cycle 4 day 1, and on cycle 7 day 1. The samples were drawn from a first-in-human, open-label, multicenter phase I dose-escalation trial of ivuxolimab. Adults with locally advanced or metastatic melanoma, renal cell, hepatocellular, or head and neck squamous cell carcinoma were enrolled in the trial. Before TCR sequencing, CD4+ T cells and CD8+ T cells were sorted from peripheral blood as separate populations.

The sample originates from a study of OX40 agonist ivuxolimab in advanced cancers. For the study in its entirety: Ivuxolimab, which targeted the costimulatory receptor OX40 (CD134), was an agonistic, fully human IgG2 monoclonal antibody. Patients were allowed to have had prior anti-PD-1, anti-PD-L1 or anti-CTLA-4 therapy, and roughly 40% of the dose-escalation patients had previously received checkpoint inhibitors. Partial responses were achieved by three dose-escalation patients, of whom one had hepatocellular carcinoma and two had cutaneous melanoma. The paper covers the monotherapy dose-escalation part of the phase I ivuxolimab trial, which included N of about 50 patients. The purpose of peripheral TCRbeta sequencing was to test whether ivuxolimab changed TCR sequence diversity and led to clonal T-cell expansion. Of the roughly 54 patients in dose escalation, approximately 20 had hepatocellular carcinoma, about 15 had melanoma, 9 had renal cell carcinoma and 9 had head and neck cancer. In the dose-escalation cohort, 82.7% of patients were male, and the mean age was approximately 64 years, with a range of about 23 to 90. Intravenous ivuxolimab was administered to patients every 2 weeks at six dose levels: 0.01, 0.1, 0.3, 1.5, 3 and 10 mg/kg.

The junction shows trimming of 5 bases on V and 5 bases on J, and the gene matches do not reach 11 bases of it. Its CDR3 holds 16 amino acids, cysteine through phenylalanine. Only CDR3 DNA remains: 48 bases, in frame from the first base. Sequences LNHNV (CDR1) and YYDKDF (CDR2) are obtained from the germline V gene (reference sequence). Results and caveats for the whole study, not just this receptor: Clonal expansion of both CD4+ and CD8+ blood T cells was observed from baseline to week 6 at doses 0.1 to 3.0 mg/kg. In partial responders in the 0.1-3.0 mg/kg groups, normalized peripheral clonal expansion was found to be among the lowest, especially among CD8+ T cells. After ivuxolimab, more expanded clones were found on average in CD8+ T cells than in CD4+ T cells. Low levels of normalized T-cell clonal expansion were also seen in some nonresponding patients. Antigen specificity was not determined for the clonally expanded peripheral T cells.

The sequence derives from an adult with an advanced solid tumor such as melanoma, head and neck, liver or kidney cancer. The rearranged chain carries TRBV15 and TRBJ2-1; TRBD2 aligns with 8 central bases. Sample: CD4+ or CD8+ T cells sorted from blood, taken in a trial of the OX40 agonist ivuxolimab. This receptor carries the CDR3 CATSQVGLAGHNEQFF. The base sequence is TGTGCCACCAGCCAGGTAGGGCTAGCGGGTCACAATGAGCAGTTCTTC. When the CDR3 is completed using the reference TRBV15 and TRBJ2-1 genes on either side, the full variable domain is DAMVIQNPRYQVTQFGKPVTLSCSQTLNHNVMYWYQQKSSQAPKLLFHYYDKDFNNEADTPDNFQSRRPNTSFCFLDIRSPGLGDTAMYLCATSQVGLAGHNEQFFGPGTRLTVL.